The TCR beta chain described here comes from a study of CD4+ T cells in melanoma. Comment on this clone: Antigen unknown.

The germline V gene encodes CDR1 SQVTM and CDR2 ANQGSEA. The CDR3 is 12 residues long. The V gene lost 5 bases and the J gene lost 2 bases, with 8 bases spanning the gap. Method: immunoSEQ multiplex PCR; TCRdb's copy keeps in-frame clones and lacks some. The sample records about 140,000 clones, nearly 95% being singletons. Notes on the study in general: CD8+ T cell, macrophage and B cell function reportedly correlated with neoantigen-specific CD4+ T cells.

The chain recombines TRBV29-1 with TRBJ2-3; D unresolved. The receptor's source is a human donor with melanoma. The CDR3 sequence: CSVQHDTDTQYF. CDR3 DNA sequence: TGCAGCGTTCAGCACGACACAGATACGCAGTATTTT.